One TCR beta chain is described in this entry. This clonotype was seen ten or more times. The specificity of this receptor is unknown. Base qualities are not at hand, and no much larger clone is one base apart. The source of the sample is a study of T cells in Graves' hyperthyroidism and ophthalmopathy (dated by TCRdb to about 2019). Some background on the complete study: Peripheral blood samples were taken at the time of initial diagnosis, prior to any treatment. TCR V-J signatures able to tell the groups apart were searched for in a discovery cohort of 100 or so patients, of whom roughly 42 had Graves' ophthalmopathy and 57 had stable Graves' hyperthyroidism. Whether ophthalmopathy could be predicted prospectively was tested in an independent validation cohort made up of under 20 hyperthyroidism patients plus 17 patients who later progressed to ophthalmopathy. The approximately 100 discovery patients were randomly divided into training and test sets at a 7:3 ratio. The study also compared thyroid tissue and blood T-cell repertoires from a handful of Graves' hyperthyroidism patients. After sampling, hyperthyroidism patients received methimazole starting at 30 mg daily, and ophthalmopathy patients received high-dose intravenous methylprednisolone. According to the paper, TCR Vbeta CDR3 sequencing was carried out on about 140 peripheral blood samples, which came from some 41 ophthalmopathy, 70 to 80 hyperthyroidism and about 17 progressor patients. The study at large found these results: Ophthalmopathy was separated from stable hyperthyroidism by a 13 V-J signature model, with around 88% sensitivity and roughly 84% specificity obtained in cross-validation and 80%/75% obtained in testing. No statistical method was used to fix the sample size in advance, and group allocation was not hidden from the investigators. In validation, progression to ophthalmopathy was predicted by the model with 70% to 71% sensitivity and roughly 72% specificity, a median of approximately 6.5 months before onset. Blood samples also contained most of the expanded thyroid clonotypes (frequency above 0.001), which suggests that blood repertoires may reflect thyroid immune responses.

Amplification of TCR beta CDR3 regions was carried out from RNA transcripts. A first-round RT-PCR of the TCR CDR3 used the HTBI primer set with the Qiagen OneStep RT-PCR kit. Libraries were constructed in a second round of multiplex PCR, after which size selection and purification were carried out. The libraries were sequenced on an Illumina HiSeq2000 using paired-end 100 bp reads. The study's processing was this. SOAPnuke was used to process the raw data, removing reads that contained adapters or uncalled bases, had a mean Phred below 15, or lacked an exact match to the constant primer or identifier. High-quality paired reads were merged using COPE v1.2.5, and each unique nucleotide sequence was defined as a clonotype. Clonotypes were aligned to IMGT TRBV, TRBD and TRBJ reference segments using MiTCR v1.1. The analysis was restricted to V-J combinations with a frequency above 0.0001, which together covered just over 98% of the repertoires. The TCS score was defined as F50 (clonal expansion) divided by E x V (chaos), with BLOSUM62-based TCRdist calculated between CDR3 peptides within each V-J. Welch's t-statistics and random forest reduced 450 to 600 V-J features to about 12, which were used in a naive Bayes classifier (R e1071). TCRdb ran its own pipeline on the public reads, namely fastp trimming at Q25 and MiXCR clone calling, and kept in-frame beta chains. Rows with one shared CDR3 protein collapse into an entry with the most common genes and DNA. These V and J calls derive from TCRdb rather than the authors' analysis. This sample gives 400,000 to 500,000 distinct CDR3 sequences in total; about 15% of them show up just once. The ten most abundant clones make up about 17% of the sample.

Graves' hyperthyroidism was defined as stable when no progression to ophthalmopathy occurred over 18 months of follow-up. Hyperthyroidism patients were newly diagnosed, with disease duration under 2 months, and aged 18 to 65 years. Any patient with an uncontrolled infection, another autoimmune disease, pregnancy or lactation was excluded. Diagnoses were established on the basis of clinical symptoms, serum thyroxine and TRAb, thyroid ultrasound, and orbital computed tomography. PBMCs were isolated from about 10 ml of fresh peripheral blood by Ficoll-Paque density gradient centrifugation. Trizol reagent was used to extract total RNA, and RNA quality was then checked on an Agilent 2100 Bioanalyzer. V lost 5 bases and J lost 6 bases, and the count of bases not matched to a germline gene is 15. As encoded in the germline V gene (reference sequence), CDR1 is LNHNV while CDR2 is YYDKDF. The CDR3 sequence holds 16 residues, the cysteine and valine included. The sequence is cut down to CDR3 DNA, 48 bases in frame from base 1.

The rearrangement combines TRBV15 with TRBJ2-7; 8 central bases correspond to TRBD2. Specimen: blood. The clonotype was recovered from a woman aged 18-29 years with Graves' hyperthyroidism. The CDR3 amino acid sequence is: CATSPRGGTGVGEQYV. The nucleotides read TGTGCCACCAGCCCTCGCGGGGGGACCGGCGTAGGCGAGCAGTACGTC.